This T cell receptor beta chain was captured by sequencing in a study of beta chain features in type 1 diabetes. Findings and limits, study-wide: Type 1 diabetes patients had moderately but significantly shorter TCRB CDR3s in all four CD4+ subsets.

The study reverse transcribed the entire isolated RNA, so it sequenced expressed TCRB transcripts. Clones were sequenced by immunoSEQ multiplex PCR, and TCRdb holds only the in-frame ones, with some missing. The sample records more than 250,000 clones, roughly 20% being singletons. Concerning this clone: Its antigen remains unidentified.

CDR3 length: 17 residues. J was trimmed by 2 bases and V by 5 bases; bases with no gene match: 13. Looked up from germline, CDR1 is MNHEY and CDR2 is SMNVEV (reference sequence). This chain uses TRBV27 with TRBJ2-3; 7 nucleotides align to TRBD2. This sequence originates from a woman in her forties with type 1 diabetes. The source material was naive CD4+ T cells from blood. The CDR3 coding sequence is TGTGCCAGCAGTCCCGGACTAGGGAGGGCTGACACAGATACGCAGTATTTT. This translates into CASSPGLGRADTDTQYF.